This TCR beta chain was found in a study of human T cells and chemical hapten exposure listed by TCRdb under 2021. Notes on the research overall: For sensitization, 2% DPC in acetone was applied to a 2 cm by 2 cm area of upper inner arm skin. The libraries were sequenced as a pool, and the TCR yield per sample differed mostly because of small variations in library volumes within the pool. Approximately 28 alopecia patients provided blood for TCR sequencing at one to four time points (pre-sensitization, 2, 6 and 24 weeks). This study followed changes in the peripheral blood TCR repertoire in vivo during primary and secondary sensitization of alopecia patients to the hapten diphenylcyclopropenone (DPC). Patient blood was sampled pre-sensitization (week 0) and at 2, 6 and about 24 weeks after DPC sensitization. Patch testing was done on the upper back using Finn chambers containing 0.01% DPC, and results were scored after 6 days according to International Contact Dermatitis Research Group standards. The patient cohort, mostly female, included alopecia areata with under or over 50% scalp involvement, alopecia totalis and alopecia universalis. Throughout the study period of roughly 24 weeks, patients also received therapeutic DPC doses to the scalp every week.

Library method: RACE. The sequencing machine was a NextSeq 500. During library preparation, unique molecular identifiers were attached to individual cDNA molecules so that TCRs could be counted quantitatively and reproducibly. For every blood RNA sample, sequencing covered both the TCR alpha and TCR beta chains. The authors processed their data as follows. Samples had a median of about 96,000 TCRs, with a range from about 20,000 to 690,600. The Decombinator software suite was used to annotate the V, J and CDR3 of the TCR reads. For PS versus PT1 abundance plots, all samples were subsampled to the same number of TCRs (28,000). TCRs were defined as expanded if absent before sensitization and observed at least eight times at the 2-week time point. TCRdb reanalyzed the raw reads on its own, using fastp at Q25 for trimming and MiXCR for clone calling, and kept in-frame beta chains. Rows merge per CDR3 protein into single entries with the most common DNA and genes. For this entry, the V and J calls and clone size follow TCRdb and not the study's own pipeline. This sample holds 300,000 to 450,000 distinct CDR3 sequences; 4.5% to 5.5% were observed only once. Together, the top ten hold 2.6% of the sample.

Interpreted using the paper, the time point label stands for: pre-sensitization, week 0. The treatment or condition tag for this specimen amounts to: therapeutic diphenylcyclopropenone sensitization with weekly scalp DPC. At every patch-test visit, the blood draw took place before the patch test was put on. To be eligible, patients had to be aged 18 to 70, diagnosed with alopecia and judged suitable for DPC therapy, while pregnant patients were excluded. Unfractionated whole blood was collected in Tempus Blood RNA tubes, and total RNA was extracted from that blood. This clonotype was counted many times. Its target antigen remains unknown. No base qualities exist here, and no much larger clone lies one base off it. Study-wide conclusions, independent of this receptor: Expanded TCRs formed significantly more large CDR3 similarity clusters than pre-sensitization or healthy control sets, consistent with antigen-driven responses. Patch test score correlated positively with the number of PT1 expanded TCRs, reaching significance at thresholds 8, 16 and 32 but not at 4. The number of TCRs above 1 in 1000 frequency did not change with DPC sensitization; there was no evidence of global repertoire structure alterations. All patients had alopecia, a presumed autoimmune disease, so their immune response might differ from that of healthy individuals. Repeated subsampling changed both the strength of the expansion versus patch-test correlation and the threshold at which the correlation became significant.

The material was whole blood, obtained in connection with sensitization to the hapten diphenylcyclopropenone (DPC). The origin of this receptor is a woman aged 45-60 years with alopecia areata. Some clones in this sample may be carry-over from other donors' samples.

DNA sequence: TGTGCCAGCAGCTCTTGGACAGCCGGGAACACTGAAGCTTTCTTT. Its translation reads: CASSSWTAGNTEAFF. This receptor chain uses TRBV5-4 and TRBJ1-1; matching of 6 bases hints at TRBD1 as the D gene. CDR1 and CDR2 are read off the germline V gene (reference sequence) as SGHNT and YYREEE. V was cut back by 3 bases and J by 1 base, leaving a gap of 13 bases between them. The CDR3 contains 15 residues, cysteine and phenylalanine counted. Only the CDR3 part of the read is kept: 45 bases, read in frame from the first base.